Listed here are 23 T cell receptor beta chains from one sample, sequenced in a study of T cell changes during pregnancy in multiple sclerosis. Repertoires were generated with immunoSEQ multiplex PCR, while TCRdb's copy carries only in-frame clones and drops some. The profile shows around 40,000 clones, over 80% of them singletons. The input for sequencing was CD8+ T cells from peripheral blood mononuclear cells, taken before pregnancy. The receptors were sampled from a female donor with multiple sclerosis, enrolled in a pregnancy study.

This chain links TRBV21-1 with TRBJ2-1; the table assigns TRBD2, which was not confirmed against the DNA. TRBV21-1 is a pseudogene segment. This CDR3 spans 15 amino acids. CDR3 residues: CASSIFARVDNEQFF. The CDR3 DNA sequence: TGTGCCAGCAGCATATTCGCGAGGGTTGACAATGAGCAGTTCTTC.

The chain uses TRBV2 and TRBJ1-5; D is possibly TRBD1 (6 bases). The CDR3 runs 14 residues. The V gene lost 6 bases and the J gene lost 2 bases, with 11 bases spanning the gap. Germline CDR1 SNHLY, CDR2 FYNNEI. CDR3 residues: CASRRGSGNQPQHF. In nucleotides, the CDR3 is TGTGCCAGCAGGAGGGGGTCGGGCAATCAGCCCCAGCATTTT.

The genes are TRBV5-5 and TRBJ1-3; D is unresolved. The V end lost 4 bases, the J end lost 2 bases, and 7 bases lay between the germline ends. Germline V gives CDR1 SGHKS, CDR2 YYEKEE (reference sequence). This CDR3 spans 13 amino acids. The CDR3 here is CASSPRAGNTIYF. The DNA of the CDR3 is TGTGCCAGCAGCCCCCGGGCTGGAAACACCATATATTTT.

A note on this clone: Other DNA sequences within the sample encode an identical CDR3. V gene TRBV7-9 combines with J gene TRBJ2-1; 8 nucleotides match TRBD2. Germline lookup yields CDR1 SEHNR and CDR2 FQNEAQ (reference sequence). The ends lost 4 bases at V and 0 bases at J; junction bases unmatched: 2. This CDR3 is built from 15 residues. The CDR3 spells CASSSAGGSYNEQFF. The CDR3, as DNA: TGTGCCAGCAGCTCCGCGGGGGGCTCCTACAATGAGCAGTTCTTC.

The CDR3 nucleotides read TGCGCCAGCAGCCAAGATCTCGGGGGGAACACCGGGGAGCTGTTTTTT. Protein: CASSQDLGGNTGELFF. The J gene is TRBJ2-2, the V gene TRBV4-1; D perhaps matches TRBD2 (6 bases). The CDR3 runs 16 residues. V lost 0 bases and J 1 base, leaving 9 bases between the germline ends. CDR1 is MGHRA, CDR2 YSYEKL, per germline.

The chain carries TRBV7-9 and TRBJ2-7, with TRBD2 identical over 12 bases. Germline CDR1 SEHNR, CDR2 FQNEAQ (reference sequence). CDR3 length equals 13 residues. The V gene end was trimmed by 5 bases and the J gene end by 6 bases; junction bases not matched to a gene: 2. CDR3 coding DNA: TGTGCCAGCAGCCAGACTAGCGGGGGCGAGCAGTACTTC. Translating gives CASSQTSGGEQYF.

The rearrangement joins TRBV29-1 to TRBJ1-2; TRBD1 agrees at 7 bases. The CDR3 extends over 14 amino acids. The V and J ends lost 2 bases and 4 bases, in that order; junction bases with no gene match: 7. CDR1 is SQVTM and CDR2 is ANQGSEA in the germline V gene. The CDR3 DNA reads TGCAGCGTTGAAAATACAGGGGATAGCTATGGCTACACCTTC. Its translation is CSVENTGDSYGYTF.

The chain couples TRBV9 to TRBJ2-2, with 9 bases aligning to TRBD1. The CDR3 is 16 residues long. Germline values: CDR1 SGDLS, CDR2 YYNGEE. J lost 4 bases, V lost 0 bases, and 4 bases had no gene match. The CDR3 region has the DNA TGTGCCAGCAGCGTAGCGGGACAGGGATTCACCGGGGAGCTGTTTTTT. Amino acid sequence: CASSVAGQGFTGELFF.

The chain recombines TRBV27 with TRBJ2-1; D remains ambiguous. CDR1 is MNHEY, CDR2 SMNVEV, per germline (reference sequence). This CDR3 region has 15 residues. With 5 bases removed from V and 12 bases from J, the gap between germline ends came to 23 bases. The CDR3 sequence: CASSADWRVIDGQFF. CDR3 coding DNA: TGTGCCAGCAGTGCCGACTGGCGCGTAATCGATGGGCAGTTCTTC.

In nucleotides, the CDR3 is TGCAGCGTCACTAGCGGGAGGGACTACGAGCAGTACTTC. This sequence encodes CSVTSGRDYEQYF. This chain links TRBV29-1 with TRBJ2-7; 13 bases match TRBD2. The CDR3 is 13 amino acids. The germline gives CDR1 SQVTM, CDR2 ANQGSEA. The junction had 2 bases not matched to a gene; V was cut back by 6 bases and J by 3 bases.

CDR3 in DNA: TGTGCCAGCAGTGACTTTGGACTTAGGGCTACAAATTCACCCCTCCACTTT. Its translation is CASSDFGLRATNSPLHF. The chain is built from TRBV6-1 and TRBJ1-6; D unclear. Germline V gene sequence: CDR1 MNHNS, CDR2 SASEGT. This CDR3 has 17 residues. The V and J ends lost 3 bases and 7 bases respectively, with 19 bases between them.

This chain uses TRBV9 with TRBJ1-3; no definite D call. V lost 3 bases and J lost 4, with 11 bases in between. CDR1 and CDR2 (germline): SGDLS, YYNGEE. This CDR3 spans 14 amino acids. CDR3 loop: CASSASGSGNTIYF. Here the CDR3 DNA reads TGTGCCAGCAGCGCCTCGGGGTCCGGAAACACCATATATTTT.

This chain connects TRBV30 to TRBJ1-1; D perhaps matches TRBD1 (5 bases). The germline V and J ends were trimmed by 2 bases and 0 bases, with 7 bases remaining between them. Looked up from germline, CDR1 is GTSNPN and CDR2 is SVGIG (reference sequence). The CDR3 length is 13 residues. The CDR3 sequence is CAWSTGLNTEAFF. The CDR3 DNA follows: TGTGCCTGGAGTACAGGACTGAACACTGAAGCTTTCTTT.

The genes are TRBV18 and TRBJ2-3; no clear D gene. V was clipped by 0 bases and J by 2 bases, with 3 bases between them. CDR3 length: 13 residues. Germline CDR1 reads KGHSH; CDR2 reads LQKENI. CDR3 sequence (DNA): TGTGCCAGCTCACCACCTCTCACAGATACGCAGTATTTT. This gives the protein CASSPPLTDTQYF.

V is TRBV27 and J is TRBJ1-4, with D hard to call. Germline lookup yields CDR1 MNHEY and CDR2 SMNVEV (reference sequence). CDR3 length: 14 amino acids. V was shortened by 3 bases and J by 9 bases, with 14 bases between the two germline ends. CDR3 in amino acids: CASSFQTETQKLFF. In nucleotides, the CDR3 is TGTGCCAGCAGTTTCCAAACGGAGACGCAAAAACTGTTTTTT.

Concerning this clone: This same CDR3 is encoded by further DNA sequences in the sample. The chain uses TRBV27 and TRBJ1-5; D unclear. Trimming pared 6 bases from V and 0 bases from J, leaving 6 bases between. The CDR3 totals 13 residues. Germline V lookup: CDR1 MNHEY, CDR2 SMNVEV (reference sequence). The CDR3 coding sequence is TGTGCCAGCAGCAGATATAGCAATCAGCCCCAGCATTTT. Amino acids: CASSRYSNQPQHF.

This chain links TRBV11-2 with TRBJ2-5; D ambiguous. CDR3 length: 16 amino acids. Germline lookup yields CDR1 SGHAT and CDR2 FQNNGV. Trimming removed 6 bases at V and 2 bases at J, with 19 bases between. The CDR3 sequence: CASSPLNSSVQETQYF. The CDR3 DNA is TGTGCCAGCAGTCCCCTCAACTCATCCGTTCAAGAGACCCAGTACTTC.

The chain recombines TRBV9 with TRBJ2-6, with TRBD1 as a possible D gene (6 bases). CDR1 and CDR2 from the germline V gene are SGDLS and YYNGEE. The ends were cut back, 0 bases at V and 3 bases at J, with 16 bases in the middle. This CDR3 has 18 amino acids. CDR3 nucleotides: TGTGCCAGCAGCGTAGACCCCCTACAGGGTAATGGGGCCAACGTCCTGACTTTC. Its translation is CASSVDPLQGNGANVLTF.

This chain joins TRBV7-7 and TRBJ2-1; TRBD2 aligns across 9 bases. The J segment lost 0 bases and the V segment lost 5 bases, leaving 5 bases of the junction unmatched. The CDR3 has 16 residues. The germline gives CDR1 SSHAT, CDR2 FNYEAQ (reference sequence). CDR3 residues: CASSRGGVSSYNEQFF. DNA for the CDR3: TGTGCCAGCAGCCGCGGGGGGGTGAGCTCCTACAATGAGCAGTTCTTC.

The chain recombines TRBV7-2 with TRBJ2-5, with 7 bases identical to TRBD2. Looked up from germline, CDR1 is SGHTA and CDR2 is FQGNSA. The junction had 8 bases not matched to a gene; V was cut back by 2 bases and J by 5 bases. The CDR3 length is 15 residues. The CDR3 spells CASSLRLASRETQYF. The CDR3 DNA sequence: TGTGCCAGCAGCTTAAGACTAGCTTCCCGCGAGACCCAGTACTTC.

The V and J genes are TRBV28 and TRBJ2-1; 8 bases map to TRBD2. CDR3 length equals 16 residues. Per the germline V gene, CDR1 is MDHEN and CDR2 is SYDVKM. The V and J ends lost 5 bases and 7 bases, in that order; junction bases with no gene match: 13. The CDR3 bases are TGTGCCAGCAGTCCCCCCTCCGGGCGGGAGGAAAATGAGCAGTTCTTC. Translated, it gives CASSPPSGREENEQFF.

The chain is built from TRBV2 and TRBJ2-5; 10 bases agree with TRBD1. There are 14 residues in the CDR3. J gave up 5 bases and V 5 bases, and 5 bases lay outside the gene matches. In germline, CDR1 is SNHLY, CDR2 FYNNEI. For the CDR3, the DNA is TGTGCCAGCAGTCAGGGACAGGGGTTTGAGACCCAGTACTTC. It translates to CASSQGQGFETQYF. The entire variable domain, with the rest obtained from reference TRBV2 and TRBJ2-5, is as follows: EPEVTQTPSHQVTQMGQEVILRCVPISNHLYFYWYRQILGQKVEFLVSFYNNEISEKSEIFDDQFSVERPDGSNFTLKIRSTKLEDSAMYFCASSQGQGFETQYFGPGTRLLVL.

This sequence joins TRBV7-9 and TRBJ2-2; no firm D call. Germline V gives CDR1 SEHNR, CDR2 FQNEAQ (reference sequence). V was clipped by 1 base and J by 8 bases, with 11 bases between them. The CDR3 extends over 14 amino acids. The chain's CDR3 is CASSLVSVPGELFF. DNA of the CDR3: TGTGCCAGCAGCTTAGTTTCGGTCCCAGGGGAGCTGTTTTTT.